This T cell receptor beta chain was recovered during a study of blood T cell repertoires in COVID-19. As for the study in general: The cDNA or gDNA used as material had been derived from T cells, B-cell-depleted T cells, or PBMCs.

V trimming: 0 bases; J trimming: 5 bases; junction bases outside the gene matches: 5. In germline, CDR1 is SGDLS, CDR2 YYNGEE. The CDR3 is 16 amino acids. The assay was immunoSEQ multiplex PCR, and TCRdb's table has in-frame clones only and misses some. This table has 200,000 to 250,000 clones, approximately 85% appearing once. This sequence joins TRBV9 and TRBJ2-2; TRBD1 aligns across 9 bases. Specimen: peripheral blood. The TCR sequence derives from a woman in her sixties or seventies with COVID-19, enrolled during active disease. The CDR3 region is CASSVDGTGWTGELFF. CDR3 sequence (DNA): TGTGCCAGCAGCGTAGACGGGACAGGGTGGACCGGGGAGCTGTTTTTT.